The 22 T cell receptor beta chains below were found in one sample sequenced in a study of blood T cell repertoires in COVID-19. Assay used: immunoSEQ multiplex PCR; TCRdb lists only in-frame clones, some missing. Among around 300,000 clones, approximately 90% were seen once, and the ten largest hold 6.3%. The sequencing sample was made of peripheral blood. These receptors were obtained from a woman between 45 and 65 years old with COVID-19, enrolled during active disease.

The chain carries TRBV5-4 and TRBJ2-7; 7 bases fit TRBD2. Germline loops: CDR1 SGHNT, CDR2 YYREEE (reference sequence). The CDR3 covers 15 residues. V gave up 4 bases and J gave up 0 bases; unmatched junction bases: 7. As DNA, the CDR3 is TGTGCCAGCAGCATCCGGACTAGGAGCTCCTACGAGCAGTACTTC. Translating it yields CASSIRTRSSYEQYF.

The CDR3 loop reads CASSQGGNTEAFF. CDR3 nucleotide sequence: TGCGCCAGCAGTCAGGGGGGCAACACTGAAGCTTTCTTT. This chain links TRBV5-1 with TRBJ1-1; 7 bases line up with TRBD1. Germline assignment: CDR1 SGHRS and CDR2 YFSETQ. The CDR3 has 13 residues. The junction had 3 bases not matched to a gene; V was cut back by 5 bases and J by 2 bases.

The J gene is TRBJ2-4, the V gene TRBV18; TRBD2 might be the D (6 bases). Trimming stripped 0 bases from V and 3 bases from J, with 12 bases between. Germline assignment: CDR1 KGHSH and CDR2 LQKENI. This CDR3 is built from 16 residues. CDR3 nucleotides: TGTGCCAGCTCACCACCAGGAGGGCTAGTCAAAAACATTCAGTACTTC. Translating it yields CASSPPGGLVKNIQYF. Full variable domain (remainder filled in from reference TRBV18 and TRBJ2-4): NAGVMQNPRHLVRRRGQEARLRCSPMKGHSHVYWYRQLPEEGLKFMVYLQKENIIDESGMPKERFSAEFPKEGPSILRIQQVVRGDSAAYFCASSPPGGLVKNIQYFGAGTRLSVL.

The chain uses TRBV11-2 and TRBJ2-7; TRBD1 is a possible D gene (6 bases). V shed 5 bases and J shed 2 bases, with 13 bases lying between them. Germline assignment: CDR1 SGHAT and CDR2 FQNNGV. The CDR3 runs to 14 residues. The CDR3 bases are TGTGCCAGCAGCCGGCAGGGGATAACCTACGAGCAGTACTTC. This codes for CASSRQGITYEQYF.

The chain recombines TRBV19 with TRBJ1-5; D call uncertain. Trimming took off 4 bases at V and 4 bases at J, with 14 bases between the two ends. Germline-derived CDR1 and CDR2 are LNHDA and SQIVND (reference sequence). The CDR3 sequence is 15 residues long. For the CDR3, the DNA is TGTGCCAGTAGTAGGTCACAGCTACTGAATCAGCCCCAGCATTTT. Its protein product is CASSRSQLLNQPQHF.

J is TRBJ2-1 and V is TRBV19; D might be TRBD2 (5 bases). Per germline, CDR1 LNHDA and CDR2 SQIVND (reference sequence). Trimming stripped 4 bases from V and 2 bases from J, with 12 bases between. This CDR3 spans 15 amino acids. The CDR3, as DNA: TGTGCCAGTAGTAAACAGAAGCGGCCCTACAATGAGCAGTTCTTC. Its protein is CASSKQKRPYNEQFF.

V usage is TRBV6-5 and J usage is TRBJ1-5; D is ambiguous. The CDR3 is 15 residues long. The V end was cut by 4 bases, the J end by 11 bases, with 21 bases between. Germline CDR1 MNHEY, CDR2 SVGAGI. This CDR3 reads CASSSTSTFPASQHF. In nucleotides, the CDR3 is TGTGCCAGCAGTTCTACGTCGACATTCCCCGCGTCCCAGCATTTT.

This clone has only a few counts. The V and J genes are TRBV5-1 and TRBJ1-3; TRBD1 aligns across 7 bases. Per the germline V gene, CDR1 is SGHRS and CDR2 is YFSETQ. CDR3 length: 20 amino acids. With 4 bases clipped from V and 0 bases from J, the junction kept 19 bases outside the gene matches. CDR3 coding DNA: TGCGCCAGCAGCCCATTTGTCCCGGGACAGTTTTCCGTCTCTGGAAACACCATATATTTT. Encoded protein: CASSPFVPGQFSVSGNTIYF.

The chain links TRBV18 to TRBJ1-5; D is undetermined. V dropped 2 bases and J dropped 5 bases, with 13 bases sitting between them. The CDR3 is 15 amino acids. The germline gives CDR1 KGHSH, CDR2 LQKENI. This CDR3 reads CASSPNTGWDQPQHF. The CDR3 coding sequence is TGTGCCAGCTCACCAAATACGGGATGGGATCAGCCCCAGCATTTT.

This chain joins TRBV7-2 and TRBJ2-2; 7 bases are shared with TRBD1. The CDR3 runs 14 residues. Germline V gene lookup returns CDR1 SGHTA and CDR2 FQGNSA. V was clipped by 6 bases and J by 7 bases; unmatched bases: 8. The CDR3 here is CASSHRQGGGELFF. The DNA for the CDR3 is TGTGCCAGCAGTCACCGACAGGGTGGCGGGGAGCTGTTTTTT. Looking up the rest from reference TRBV7-2 and TRBJ2-2 gives the full variable domain: GAGVSQSPSNKVTEKGKDVELRCDPISGHTALYWYRQSLGQGLEFLIYFQGNSAPDKSGLPSDRFSAERTGGSVSTLTIQRTQQEDSAVYLCASSHRQGGGELFFGEGSRLTVL.

The gene calls are TRBV30 and TRBJ2-7, with TRBD2 matching over 7 bases. V lost 3 bases to trimming and J lost 7 bases; unmatched junction nucleotides: 15. CDR3 length equals 15 residues. Germline V lookup: CDR1 GTSNPN, CDR2 SVGIG (reference sequence). The DNA of the CDR3 is TGTGCCTGGAGGACTGCGGGAGTTACCATTAGGGAGCAGTACTTC. It translates to CAWRTAGVTIREQYF. Based on the CDR3 plus reference TRBV30 and TRBJ2-7, the full variable domain is SQTIHQWPATLVQPVGSPLSLECTVEGTSNPNLYWYRQAAGRGLQLLFYSVGIGQISSEVPQNLSASRPQDRQFILSSKKLLLSDSGFYLCAWRTAGVTIREQYFGPGTRLTVT.

This chain links TRBV19 with TRBJ2-3; D is possibly TRBD2 (5 bases). Germline CDR1 is LNHDA and CDR2 is SQIVND (reference sequence). The CDR3 length is 16 residues. The germline V and J ends were trimmed by 1 base and 0 bases, with 11 bases remaining between them. The DNA for the CDR3 is TGTGCCAGTAGTATAGCCGGCGGGTTAAGCACAGATACGCAGTATTTT. Protein product: CASSIAGGLSTDTQYF.

V is TRBV25-1 and J is TRBJ1-2; 11 bases match TRBD1. The CDR3 length is 15 residues. Unmatched junction bases numbered 3, after V lost 0 bases and J lost 6 bases. In germline, CDR1 is MGHDK, CDR2 SYGVNS. The CDR3 coding sequence is TGTGCCAGCAGTGAATATGGGGGACAGGGGGATGGCTACACCTTC. The encoded protein is CASSEYGGQGDGYTF.

The chain couples TRBV2 to TRBJ1-5; D gene ambiguous. There are 16 residues in the CDR3. From germline, CDR1 is SNHLY and CDR2 FYNNEI. V dropped 2 bases and J dropped 3 bases, with 14 bases sitting between them. The CDR3 reads CASSESFWEDNQPQHF. Written as DNA, the CDR3 is TGTGCCAGCAGTGAAAGTTTTTGGGAGGACAATCAGCCCCAGCATTTT.

The chain is built from TRBV7-3 and TRBJ2-3, with 8 bases that match TRBD2. The CDR3 totals 18 residues. J lost 7 bases, V lost 1 base, and 16 bases had no gene match. Germline V lookup: CDR1 SGHTA, CDR2 FQGTGA. The CDR3, as DNA: TGTGCCAGCAGCTTAAAGGGGAGTGAACGGGAGGGGTATAATACGCAGTATTTT. It encodes CASSLKGSEREGYNTQYF. Drawing the rest from reference TRBV7-3 and TRBJ2-3, the complete variable domain is GAGVSQTPSNKVTEKGKYVELRCDPISGHTALYWYRQSLGQGPEFLIYFQGTGAADDSGLPNDRFFAVRPEGSVSTLKIQRTERGDSAVYLCASSLKGSEREGYNTQYFGPGTRLTVL.

The J gene is TRBJ2-7, the V gene TRBV9; weak D call: TRBD2 (6 bases). The V end was cut by 0 bases, the J end by 4 bases, with 14 bases between. This CDR3 has 15 amino acids. CDR1 and CDR2 (germline): SGDLS, YYNGEE. DNA of the CDR3: TGTGCCAGCAGCGTAGGGCCTAGCGAACAATACGAGCAGTACTTC. Encoded protein: CASSVGPSEQYEQYF.

The rearrangement joins TRBV4-1 to TRBJ1-3; 8 bases fit TRBD1. Germline V CDR1 and CDR2: MGHRA, YSYEKL. The CDR3 extends over 17 amino acids. Trimming cost V 4 bases and J 1 base; bases outside gene matches: 9. The CDR3 nucleotides are TGCGCCAGCAGCCCAATTCGGACAGGGTTTTCTGGAAACACCATATATTTT. It encodes CASSPIRTGFSGNTIYF.

The genes are TRBV29-1 and TRBJ2-2, with a weak D call TRBD1 (5 bases). CDR3 length equals 13 residues. The germline CDR1 and CDR2 sequences are SQVTM and ANQGSEA. The V and J ends lost 4 bases and 7 bases respectively, with 13 bases between them. The CDR3 protein is CSVVKGLGGELFF. The CDR3 region has the DNA TGCAGCGTTGTAAAGGGGCTCGGCGGGGAGCTGTTTTTT.

The V gene is TRBV3-1 (or the pseudogene TRBV3-2), the J gene TRBJ2-5, with D hard to call. Trimming left V 4 bases short and J 7 bases short, with 13 bases between. This CDR3 is 13 amino acids long. CDR1 is LGHDT, CDR2 YNNKEL, per germline (reference sequence). The CDR3 sequence: CASSRQVGGTQYF. For the CDR3, the DNA is TGTGCCAGCAGCCGCCAGGTTGGTGGGACCCAGTACTTC.

The gene calls are TRBV4-2 and TRBJ1-1; 7 bases match TRBD1. With V trimmed by 0 bases and J by 0 bases, 1 base remained unmatched. This CDR3 has 15 amino acids. CDR1 LGHNA and CDR2 YNFKEQ come from the germline V gene. The CDR3 protein is CASSQEGQMNTEAFF. The DNA for the CDR3 is TGTGCCAGCAGCCAAGAGGGACAGATGAACACTGAAGCTTTCTTT.

The chain is built from TRBV7-9 and TRBJ1-2; a possible D gene is TRBD1 (6 bases). V gave up 5 bases and J gave up 4 bases, with 17 bases separating them. Germline V gives CDR1 SEHNR, CDR2 FQNEAQ (reference sequence). The CDR3 runs 15 residues. The CDR3 sequence: CASSPFTTGFYGYTF. The CDR3 coding sequence is TGTGCCAGCAGCCCCTTTACGACAGGTTTCTATGGCTACACCTTC.

This clone was seen once. The chain employs TRBV5-1 and TRBJ1-1; D is unclear. The CDR3 sequence is 17 residues long. Germline V lookup: CDR1 SGHRS, CDR2 YFSETQ. V lost 5 bases and J 3 bases, leaving 23 bases between the germline ends. In nucleotides, the CDR3 is TGCGCCAGCAGGCCGAGACTTGATAGATGGGTTGACACTGAAGCTTTCTTT. The encoded protein is CASRPRLDRWVDTEAFF.